The 29 T cell receptor beta chains presented below share a single source sample, sequenced in a study of T-cell reconstitution after alpha-beta-depleted transplantation in children. Preparation of the TCRbeta library was carried out with unique molecular identifiers. TCRdb called the PCR reads again in MiXCR, with one record for every CDR3 protein. The sample has 250,000 to 350,000 distinct CDR3 sequences, 9.9% seen once; the top ten hold around 10%. The source was PBMCs from the stem cell graft donor, collected from the stem cell graft. These receptors all stem from a human donor who donated a stem cell graft to a child with SCID.

In its sample, this clonotype was seen a few times. The chain carries TRBV29-1 and TRBJ1-4; weak D call: TRBD1 (6 bases). From germline, CDR1 is SQVTM and CDR2 ANQGSEA. This CDR3 spans 12 amino acids. V lost 2 bases and J 16 bases, leaving 17 bases between the germline ends. The CDR3 reads CSVELGGRSRFF. CDR3 nucleotide sequence: TGCAGCGTTGAATTGGGGGGGCGATCGCGGTTTTTT.

This clonotype was found many times. The chain is built from TRBV5-1 and TRBJ2-1; D not resolved. Trimming cost V 0 bases and J 7 bases, with 8 bases left between them. CDR3 length: 13 residues. The V gene's germline CDR1 is SGHRS and CDR2 YFSETQ. Here the CDR3 DNA reads TGCGCCAGCAGCTTGGCGATGGGAAATGAGCAGTTCTTC. Amino acids: CASSLAMGNEQFF. Based on the CDR3 plus reference TRBV5-1 and TRBJ2-1, the full variable domain is KAGVTQTPRYLIKTRGQQVTLSCSPISGHRSVSWYQQTPGQGLQFLFEYFSETQRNKGNFPGRFSGRQFSNSRSEMNVSTLELGDSALYLCASSLAMGNEQFFGPGTRLTVL.

The rearrangement links TRBV5-1 to TRBJ1-2, with a possible D match to TRBD1 (5 bases). Germline lookup yields CDR1 SGHRS and CDR2 YFSETQ. Deletions cut 5 bases from V and 1 base from J, with 12 bases between. The CDR3 has 14 residues. The CDR3, as DNA: TGCGCCAGCAGAAGAGACAGAAATAACTATGGCTACACCTTC. This gives the protein CASRRDRNNYGYTF.

This clonotype was found many times. The J gene is TRBJ2-2, the V gene TRBV5-6; 10 bases map to TRBD1. Germline lookup yields CDR1 SGHDT and CDR2 YYEEEE. The J segment lost 6 bases and the V segment lost 2 bases, leaving 4 bases of the junction unmatched. The CDR3 length is 15 residues. CDR3 DNA: TGTGCCAGCAGCTTCGGACAGGGGGATGCCGGGGAGCTGTTTTTT. Translated, it gives CASSFGQGDAGELFF.

The V call is TRBV29-1, the J call TRBJ2-1, with D unresolved. This CDR3 is 12 amino acids long. The V end lost 8 bases, the J end lost 10 bases, and 18 bases lay between the germline ends. Germline lookup yields CDR1 SQVTM and CDR2 ANQGSEA. CDR3 loop: CSSSGLDREQFF. The CDR3 DNA reads as TGCAGCTCCTCGGGCCTCGACCGGGAGCAGTTCTTC.

The chain recombines TRBV6-2 or TRBV6-3 with TRBJ2-3; the D call may be TRBD1 or TRBD2 (5 bases each). There are 14 residues in the CDR3. CDR1 and CDR2 from the germline V gene are MNHEY and SVGEGT. V lost 4 bases to trimming and J lost 4 bases, with 12 bases between them. CDR3 nucleotide sequence: TGTGCCAGCAGTTGGGGGAAACGGGCAGATACGCAGTATTTT. Its translation: CASSWGKRADTQYF.

This clonotype was found many times. The CDR3: CASSESPSAYNEQFF. In DNA form, the CDR3 reads TGTGCCAGCAGTGAGTCGCCTTCCGCCTACAATGAGCAGTTCTTC. V and J are TRBV2 and TRBJ2-1, with no clear D. Between the trimmed V and J ends, which lost 3 bases and 2 bases, there was a span of 11 bases. This CDR3 has 15 residues. Germline values: CDR1 SNHLY, CDR2 FYNNEI.

The sample holds a few counts of this clonotype. The V and J genes are TRBV3-1 and TRBJ2-3; TRBD1 is a possible D gene (6 bases). This CDR3 region has 15 residues. The germline V gene has CDR1 LGHDT and CDR2 YNNKEL (reference sequence). Trimming left V 11 bases short and J 7 bases short, with 25 bases between. The CDR3 sequence: CASCQVGTWTHTQYF. The CDR3 nucleotides are TGTGCCTCCTGCCAAGTGGGGACATGGACACATACGCAGTATTTT.

This clonotype was seen a few times. The chain carries TRBV11-1 and TRBJ2-3, with TRBD1 identical over 7 bases. Trimming took 5 bases from V and 3 from J; bases not matched to a gene: 17. CDR3 length: 18 residues. Germline V gene sequence: CDR1 SGHAT, CDR2 FQDESV (reference sequence). CDR3 region: CASSVGAERGRGTDTQYF. CDR3 bases: TGTGCCAGCAGCGTGGGGGCGGAGAGGGGGCGAGGTACAGATACGCAGTATTTT. The full variable domain, with the rest looked up from reference TRBV11-1 and TRBJ2-3, is EAEVAQSPRYKITEKSQAVAFWCDPISGHATLYWYRQILGQGPELLVQFQDESVVDDSQLPKDRFSAERLKGVDSTLKIQPAELGDSAMYLCASSVGAERGRGTDTQYFGPGTRLTVL.

This clonotype was counted between two and nine times. The gene calls are TRBV6-5 and TRBJ2-1; TRBD2 matches at 8 bases. This CDR3 is 16 amino acids long. Germline values: CDR1 MNHEY, CDR2 SVGAGI. Unmatched junction bases numbered 10, after V lost 2 bases and J lost 7 bases. CDR3 in amino acids: CASSYPRGGGRNEQFF. Written as DNA, the CDR3 is TGTGCCAGCAGTTACCCCCGGGGGGGGGGCAGAAATGAGCAGTTCTTC.

This clonotype showed up many times. The chain combines TRBV10-2 with TRBJ1-2; D perhaps matches TRBD1 (6 bases). Looked up from germline, CDR1 is WSHSY and CDR2 is SAAADI. The germline V and J ends were trimmed by 2 bases and 3 bases, with 7 bases remaining between them. The CDR3 has 13 residues. CDR3 protein: CASSERTDYGYTF. Written as DNA, the CDR3 is TGCGCCAGCAGTGAGAGGACAGACTATGGCTACACCTTC.

This clonotype was observed a handful of times. This rearrangement joins TRBV7-8 to TRBJ2-7; D gene unclear. V dropped 4 bases and J dropped 2 bases, with 12 bases sitting between them. CDR3 length: 14 amino acids. CDR1 is SGHVS and CDR2 is FQNEAQ in the germline V gene. In DNA form, the CDR3 reads TGTGCCAGCAGCTCTACCCCGCTCCCCTACGAGCAGTACTTC. Protein: CASSSTPLPYEQYF.

This clonotype showed up just a few times. J is TRBJ1-2 and V is TRBV29-1; the D is unclear. Germline loops: CDR1 SQVTM, CDR2 ANQGSEA. Trimming shortened V by 3 bases and J by 1 base, and 12 bases separated the two germline ends. The CDR3 is made up of 14 amino acids. CDR3 DNA sequence: TGCAGCGTTGACTTACCCATGGGTAACTATGGCTACACCTTC. Residues: CSVDLPMGNYGYTF.

The chain is built from TRBV7-3 and TRBJ2-3; tentatively, D is TRBD2 (6 bases). This CDR3 is built from 14 residues. Germline values: CDR1 SGHTA, CDR2 FQGTGA. Trimming removed 8 bases at V and 2 bases at J, with 14 bases between. CDR3 bases: TGTGCCAGCGGCACGGAGGGCCTCACAGATACGCAGTATTTT. Translation gives CASGTEGLTDTQYF.

J is TRBJ2-3 and V is TRBV20-1; 11 bases line up with TRBD2. V dropped 3 bases and J dropped 5; count of bases not matched to a gene: 7. The germline V gene encodes CDR1 DFQATT and CDR2 SNEGSKA (reference sequence). The CDR3 sequence is 15 residues long. This chain's CDR3 is CSASWLAGGQDTQYF. The CDR3 DNA is TGCAGTGCTAGTTGGCTAGCGGGGGGCCAAGATACGCAGTATTTT.

A few counts support this clonotype. The V gene is TRBV5-1, the J gene TRBJ2-7, with 10 bases aligning to TRBD1. Germline V gene lookup returns CDR1 SGHRS and CDR2 YFSETQ. V lost 5 bases and J lost 2; bases outside the gene matches: 7. This CDR3 has 15 residues. The CDR3 DNA reads TGCGCCAGCAGTAGGGACAGGGGAAATACCTACGAGCAGTACTTC. Amino acid sequence: CASSRDRGNTYEQYF.

The sample holds a few counts of this clonotype. The chain uses TRBV20-1 and TRBJ2-7; unclear D gene. This CDR3 spans 12 amino acids. Germline loops: CDR1 DFQATT, CDR2 SNEGSKA (reference sequence). V was pared by 4 bases and J by 0 bases, with 7 bases between. The chain's CDR3 is CSAIDSSYEQYF. In DNA form, the CDR3 reads TGCAGTGCTATAGATAGCTCCTACGAGCAGTACTTC.

This clonotype was observed at least ten times. This rearrangement joins TRBV7-6 to TRBJ1-6; weak D call: TRBD1 (5 bases). The germline V and J ends were trimmed by 1 base and 10 bases, with 8 bases remaining between them. This CDR3 is 13 amino acids long. The germline V gene has CDR1 SGHVS and CDR2 FNYEAQ. CDR3 in amino acids: CASSLVGGSPLHF. The CDR3 coding sequence is TGTGCCAGCAGCTTAGTGGGGGGATCACCCCTCCACTTT.

The sample holds a few counts of this clonotype. The chain recombines TRBV20-1 with TRBJ2-5; D is unresolved. CDR1 and CDR2 from the germline V gene are DFQATT and SNEGSKA (reference sequence). The CDR3 has 12 amino acids. V shed 1 base and J shed 5 bases, with 8 bases lying between them. The CDR3 DNA follows: TGCAGTGCTAGAGCCGACGTGGAGACCCAGTACTTC. This translates into CSARADVETQYF.

At least ten counts were recorded for this clonotype. The chain recombines TRBV10-3 with TRBJ2-1; the match to TRBD1 covers 7 bases. Germline CDR1 ENHRY, CDR2 SYGVKD. With 6 bases clipped from V and 1 base from J, the junction kept 9 bases outside the gene matches. There are 16 residues in the CDR3. The CDR3 coding sequence is TGTGCCATCAGGGATGACAGGGCCATATCCTACAATGAGCAGTTCTTC. Translation: CAIRDDRAISYNEQFF.

The chain recombines TRBV20-1 with TRBJ2-2; D may be TRBD2 (7 bases). The CDR3 covers 20 residues. Germline loops: CDR1 DFQATT, CDR2 SNEGSKA (reference sequence). The CDR3 spells CWAEAGATERQTTNTGELFF. In nucleotides, the CDR3 is TGCTGGGCCGAGGCGGGGGCGACAGAAAGGCAAACTACGAACACCGGGGAGCTGTTTTTT.

The genes are TRBV18 and TRBJ2-7; 7 bases are a match to TRBD1. V trimming: 6 bases; J trimming: 7 bases; junction bases outside the gene matches: 9. The CDR3 is 13 amino acids. CDR1 KGHSH and CDR2 LQKENI come from the germline V gene. In DNA, the CDR3 is TGTGCCAGCTCCCGGGACAGATCGCAGGAGCAGTACTTC. Translating gives CASSRDRSQEQYF.

This clonotype showed up many times. This chain joins TRBV18 and TRBJ2-1, with D uncertain. Germline CDR1 reads KGHSH; CDR2 reads LQKENI. This CDR3 spans 17 amino acids. Trimming pared 4 bases from V and 1 base from J, leaving 17 bases between. This CDR3 reads CASSLDLHVLSYNEQFF. DNA for the CDR3: TGTGCCAGCTCACTTGATTTGCACGTGCTGTCCTACAATGAGCAGTTCTTC. Variable domain in full (rest from reference TRBV18 and TRBJ2-1): NAGVMQNPRHLVRRRGQEARLRCSPMKGHSHVYWYRQLPEEGLKFMVYLQKENIIDESGMPKERFSAEFPKEGPSILRIQQVVRGDSAAYFCASSLDLHVLSYNEQFFGPGTRLTVL.

This clonotype came up a few times. V gene TRBV12-3 or TRBV12-4 combines with J gene TRBJ2-3; D might be TRBD1 (6 bases). The CDR3 covers 17 residues. V lost 0 bases and J 6 bases, leaving 19 bases between the germline ends. The CDR3 loop is CASSLAGALLRPDTQYF. In DNA form, the CDR3 reads TGTGCCAGCAGTTTAGCGGGGGCTCTCCTCCGGCCGGATACGCAGTATTTT.

The rearrangement links TRBV20-1 to TRBJ2-7, with D tentatively TRBD1 or TRBD2 (5 bases each). CDR1 and CDR2 (germline): DFQATT, SNEGSKA (reference sequence). V dropped 2 bases and J dropped 2 bases, with 16 bases sitting between them. This CDR3 spans 15 amino acids. This CDR3 reads CSARWDQGSPYEQYF. CDR3 DNA: TGCAGTGCTAGATGGGACCAGGGAAGTCCCTACGAGCAGTACTTC.

The CDR3 DNA reads as TGTGCCACCGTTGGGGGGAACGAGCAGTACTTC. It codes for CATVGGNEQYF. The chain recombines TRBV10-3 with TRBJ2-7; TRBD2 might be the D (6 bases). Looked up from germline, CDR1 is ENHRY and CDR2 is SYGVKD. This CDR3 has 11 amino acids. The V end lost 10 bases, the J end lost 5 bases, and 12 bases lay between the germline ends.

V is TRBV3-1 and J is TRBJ2-3; D is possibly TRBD2 (5 bases). From germline, CDR1 is LGHDT and CDR2 YNNKEL (reference sequence). Deletions cut 1 base from V and 4 bases from J, with 21 bases between. The CDR3 has 18 residues. The CDR3 spells CASSQGSVGEHYPDTQYF. The CDR3 DNA reads TGTGCCAGCAGCCAAGGGTCTGTCGGGGAGCATTACCCAGATACGCAGTATTTT.

This clonotype was detected a few times. This sequence joins TRBV7-2 and TRBJ1-1; 12 nucleotides line up with TRBD1. This CDR3 comprises 16 residues. Germline trimming cut 6 bases from V and 3 bases from J; bases unmatched to any gene: 8. Germline values: CDR1 SGHTA, CDR2 FQGNSA. CDR3 region: CASRSWDRGLDTEAFF. Written as DNA, the CDR3 is TGTGCCAGCAGAAGTTGGGACAGGGGGCTTGACACTGAAGCTTTCTTT.

This clonotype has just a few counts. The CDR3 region has the DNA TGTGCCATCAGTGACCGGGGGACACCGGGGTCGTACAATGAGCAGTTCTTC. Protein: CAISDRGTPGSYNEQFF. The chain is built from TRBV10-3 and TRBJ2-1; TRBD1 or TRBD2 may be the D gene (6 bases each). The V end lost 3 bases, the J end lost 4 bases, and 19 bases lay between the germline ends. CDR3 length equals 17 residues. CDR1 is ENHRY and CDR2 is SYGVKD in the germline V gene.